This TCR beta chain was observed in a study of T cell responses to AZD1222 COVID-19 vaccine. Method: immunoSEQ multiplex PCR; TCRdb's copy keeps in-frame clones and lacks some. The sample shows 90,000 to 100,000 clones, about 85% of them seen only once. Regarding the study as a whole: Baseline antibody screening turned up just a handful of seropositive AZD1222 recipients.

CDR1 is SSHAT and CDR2 is FNYEAQ in the germline V gene (reference sequence). CDR3 length: 16 residues. Concerning this clone itself: What it binds is unknown. Its ends do not fully match the called genes, so a read error is possible.

The specimen comprised peripheral blood, sampled on day 0 of AZD1222 vaccination. The receptor's source is an adult in good health. The gene calls are TRBV7-7 and TRBJ2-5; D call uncertain. The CDR3 DNA follows: TGTGCTAGCAGCTTAAGCCCTTACCCAGACCAAGAGACCCAGTACTTC. This codes for CASSLSPYPDQETQYF.